This TCR beta chain was identified in a study of T cell changes during pregnancy in multiple sclerosis. Here immunoSEQ multiplex PCR was the method, and the copy in TCRdb shows in-frame clones only, minus some. The data contain 50,000 or so clones, roughly 92% of them singletons. Losses at the gene ends were 2 bases for V and 3 bases for J; bases not matched to a gene: 1. The CDR3 covers 13 residues. Germline V gene data show CDR1 as MNHNY and CDR2 as SVGAGI (reference sequence). V gene TRBV6-6 combines with J gene TRBJ2-7, with 7 nucleotides matching TRBD1. The material sequenced was CD4+ T cells from peripheral blood mononuclear cells, taken in the third trimester of pregnancy. The clonotype comes from a female donor with multiple sclerosis, enrolled in a pregnancy study. The CDR3 DNA follows: TGTGCCAGCAGTTACCGGGACAGCTACGAGCAGTACTTC. Translated, it gives CASSYRDSYEQYF.